The rows below give T cell receptor beta chains drawn from one sample of a study of cytomegalovirus exposure and HLA in healthy donors. The table came from immunoSEQ multiplex PCR; TCRdb's copy has only in-frame clones and leaves some out. Of about 150,000 clones in the sample, more than 70% are singletons; the top ten hold over 3%. The sample consisted of PBMCs. The receptors were sampled from a male donor in good health and CMV-seronegative. Each CDR3 is given with its conserved first and last residue. The D gene is left open where the match is weak. A clone size is listed for some rows: how often the clone was seen (once, few, many), or a class if it is expanded.

size	D	V	J	DNA	CDR3
-	-	TRBV5-1	TRBJ1-2	TGCGCCAGCAGCTTGGTTCCCGGAGCTAACTATGGCTACACCTTC	CASSLVPGANYGYTF
-	-	TRBV6-1	TRBJ2-3	TGTGCCAGCAGTGAAATCCCAGGGGAAGATACGCAGTATTTT	CASSEIPGEDTQYF
few	TRBD1	TRBV19	TRBJ2-7	TGTGCCAGTAGGAAAACAGGGGATGAAGGCCACGAGCAGTACTTC	CASRKTGDEGHEQYF
-	TRBD1	TRBV7-2	TRBJ1-1	TGTGCCAGCAGCTTACCCTCGGGACAGGGGAGGGCTTTCTTT	CASSLPSGQGRAFF
-	-	TRBV4-2	TRBJ2-7	TGTGCCAGCAGCCAAGGGGGCCAGGGGAAGCTCCGGGAGCAGTACTTC	CASSQGGQGKLREQYF
-	-	TRBV5-6	TRBJ1-4	TGTGCCAGCAGCCTATGGGGGCAGGGCAGTGGAAAACTGTTTTTT	CASSLWGQGSGKLFF
-	-	TRBV7-9	TRBJ2-7	TGTTCCAGCAGCTCTACAGGGCGGTACTACGAGCAGTACTTC	CSSSSTGRYYEQYF
-	-	TRBV28	TRBJ1-4	TGTGCCAGCCAACGCGGCATTAATGAAAAACTGTTTTTT	CASQRGINEKLFF
-	TRBD1	TRBV7-9	TRBJ1-2	TGTGCCAGCAGCTTACGGACAGGGGGGCGACTGTTGTTC	CASSLRTGGRLLF
-	-	TRBV5-1	TRBJ2-5	TGCGCCAGCAGCTTGACGGCGGGCCAAGAGACCCAGTACTTC	CASSLTAGQETQYF
-	-	TRBV2	TRBJ1-5	TGTGCCACCTCAAGGGACACATATCAGCCCCAGCATTTT	CATSRDTYQPQHF
once	TRBD1	TRBV5-1	TRBJ1-2	TGCGCCAGCAGCACCGACAGGGATGGCTACACCTTC	CASSTDRDGYTF
-	-	TRBV28	TRBJ1-5	TGTGCCAGCTTTCCAGGGGCAGGGAACAATCAGCCCCAGCATTTT	CASFPGAGNNQPQHF
-	-	TRBV2	TRBJ1-3	TGTGCCAGCAGTGAAGAGAGGGCCAGCTCTGGAAACACCATATATTTT	CASSEERASSGNTIYF
-	-	TRBV7-2	TRBJ2-7	TGTGCCAGCAGCCCCGAGGAGGGGGCATGGGAGCAGTACTTC	CASSPEEGAWEQYF
-	-	TRBV6-5	TRBJ1-1	TGTGCCAGCAGTTACAGGGGTAGGGGCACTGAAGCTTTCTTT	CASSYRGRGTEAFF
-	TRBD1	TRBV5-1	TRBJ2-7	TGCGCCAGCAGCTTGGGACAGGGGGAAAGGGAGCAGTACTTC	CASSLGQGEREQYF
-	TRBD1	TRBV5-1	TRBJ2-7	TGCGCCAGCAGCCCGGGGACAGGACAGGGCGGCTACGAGCAGTACTTC	CASSPGTGQGGYEQYF
-	TRBD2	TRBV28	TRBJ2-5	TGTGCCAGCAGTCCCCTAGCGGGGGGCCCGAGAGGTGAGACCCAGTACTTC	CASSPLAGGPRGETQYF
-	-	TRBV5-1	TRBJ1-4	TGCGCCAGCAGCAGTGGACAGACTAACTTTAATGAAAAACTGTTTTTT	CASSSGQTNFNEKLFF
-	TRBD1	TRBV27	TRBJ1-2	TGTGCCAGCAGTATCGGGACAGGGGAATATGGCTACACCTTC	CASSIGTGEYGYTF
-	-	TRBV7-3	TRBJ2-6	TGTGCCAGCAGCTCCGCAAGGAGACAGACCTCTGGGGCCAACGTCCTGACTTTC	CASSSARRQTSGANVLTF
-	-	TRBV4-3	TRBJ1-2	TGCGCCAGCAGCCAAGATTCCGGGGGTGCCGTTGGGGTTGGCTACACCTTC	CASSQDSGGAVGVGYTF
-	TRBD1	TRBV18	TRBJ1-1	TGTGCCAGCTCACCACCCGGAGGCAGGGGGGACACTGAAGCTTTCTTT	CASSPPGGRGDTEAFF
-	TRBD1	TRBV28	TRBJ2-1	TGTGCCAGCAGATTCGGGACAGGGGCCTACAATGAGCAGTTCTTC	CASRFGTGAYNEQFF
-	TRBD1	TRBV19	TRBJ2-7	TGTGCCAGTAGTCCGACAGGGAGCGCCTACGAGCAGTACTTC	CASSPTGSAYEQYF
-	-	TRBV7-9	TRBJ1-2	TGTGCCAGCAGCGAGAATGTGATCAATGGCTACACCTTC	CASSENVINGYTF
few	-	TRBV7-2	TRBJ2-4	TGTGCCAGCAGCCCCAGTGTAGCCAAAAACATTCAGTACTTC	CASSPSVAKNIQYF
-	TRBD2	TRBV5-6	TRBJ2-1	TGTGCCAGCAGCCTGGGACTAGCGGGAATTGAGCAGTTCTTC	CASSLGLAGIEQFF
-	-	TRBV5-6	TRBJ2-7	TGTGCCAGCAGCTTCTACGACCAGGGTTACGAGCAGTACTTC	CASSFYDQGYEQYF
-	-	TRBV7-2	TRBJ2-2	TGTGCCAGCAGCTCATACTGGGAGCCCGGGGAGCTGTTTTTT	CASSSYWEPGELFF
-	-	TRBV5-1	TRBJ2-3	TGCGCCAGCAGCTCGGGTTTGGGGGCCAACACAGATACGCAGTATTTT	CASSSGLGANTDTQYF
-	-	TRBV30	TRBJ1-1	TGTGCCTGTTCCGGGGGGGCCAGCACTGAAGCTTTCTTT	CACSGGASTEAFF
few	-	TRBV11-2	TRBJ1-4	TGTGCCAGCAGCTTGCGGGGGGTGTCGGAAAAACTGTTTTTT	CASSLRGVSEKLFF
-	TRBD2	TRBV4-3	TRBJ2-7	TGCGCCAGCAGCCAAGATCTTCCTAGCGGGATGTACGAGCAGTACTTC	CASSQDLPSGMYEQYF
few	-	TRBV19	TRBJ2-7	TGTGCCAGTACCTCGACTAGAAACGAGCAGTACTTC	CASTSTRNEQYF
-	-	TRBV29-1	TRBJ2-7	TGCAGCGTTGAAGGGGCTCCGTACGAGCAGTACTTC	CSVEGAPYEQYF
once	TRBD2	TRBV19	TRBJ2-3	TGTGCCAGTAGTATACCCGAAAGCGGGAAGACAGATACGCAGTATTTT	CASSIPESGKTDTQYF
-	-	TRBV4-2	TRBJ2-7	TGTGCCAGCAGCCTTTTTTGGGGTGGGGGGGCGATATACGAGCAGTACTTC	CASSLFWGGGAIYEQYF
-	TRBD1	TRBV29-1	TRBJ2-5	TGCAGCCTACGACAGGGAAATACCCAGTACTTC	CSLRQGNTQYF
-	-	TRBV29-1	TRBJ1-1	TGCAGCGTGTCCCTAGGTACTGAAGCTTTCTTT	CSVSLGTEAFF
few	-	TRBV30	TRBJ2-5	TGTGCCTGGGGGGCACAAGAGACCCAGTACTTC	CAWGAQETQYF
few	-	TRBV4-3	TRBJ1-3	TGCGCCAGCAGCCAAGCTACGGGAGGCTCTGGAAACACCATATATTTT	CASSQATGGSGNTIYF
once	-	TRBV6-5	TRBJ1-5	TGTGCCAGCAGTTACTCCCCTAGCAGCAATCAGCCCCAGCATTTT	CASSYSPSSNQPQHF
once	-	TRBV6-8	TRBJ2-7	TGTGCCAGCAGTTACGTCGAGTTCTGCGGCGGGACGGCGTTTTGGTACGAGCAGTACTTC	CASSYVEFCGGTAFWYEQYF
-	TRBD1	TRBV28	TRBJ1-2	TGTGCCAGCAGTTCCACGGGACAGGGCGCCCAAGGATTAAAGTACACCTTC	CASSSTGQGAQGLKYTF
-	-	TRBV7-9	TRBJ1-5	TGTGCCAGCAGCTTAGGTCCCGGGAATCAGCCCCAGCATTTT	CASSLGPGNQPQHF
-	TRBD1	TRBV25-1	TRBJ1-2	TGTGCCAGCAGTGAAAAGTCGGGTGGGACAGGCGCTACCCTGGGCTACACCTTC	CASSEKSGGTGATLGYTF
few	-	TRBV19	TRBJ1-1	TGTGCCACGGCACAGGGATACATGAACACTGAAGCTTTCTTT	CATAQGYMNTEAFF
-	-	TRBV11-2	TRBJ2-5	TGTGCCAGCAGCTTACGGGGATCCCACCAAGAGACCCAGTACTTC	CASSLRGSHQETQYF
-	-	TRBV5-1	TRBJ1-2	TGCGCCAGCAGCTTGCAGGTCCTCGGGGAGGGCTACACCTTC	CASSLQVLGEGYTF
-	-	TRBV27	TRBJ2-7	TGTGCCAGCAGTTTAATAGGGGGGGCGAGGGCCTACGAGCAGTACTTC	CASSLIGGARAYEQYF
-	TRBD2	TRBV5-4	TRBJ2-7	TGTGCCAGCAGCTTCGGATCTAGCGGGGGTTCGAAAGAGCAGTACTTC	CASSFGSSGGSKEQYF